Shown below are 27 T cell receptor beta chains from a single sample sequenced in a study of siplizumab effects on memory and regulatory T cells. The assay was immunoSEQ multiplex PCR, and TCRdb's table has in-frame clones only and misses some. Among approximately 100,000 clones listed, around 94% were seen once. The material sequenced was Tregs sorted from blood. All receptors derive from a human donor in good health.

This clone occurred once. The chain combines TRBV4-1 with TRBJ2-1; D is perhaps TRBD2 (6 bases). The V gene's germline CDR1 is MGHRA and CDR2 YSYEKL. The CDR3 has 17 residues. The V end lost 0 bases, the J end lost 0 bases, and 12 bases lay between the germline ends. CDR3 protein: CASSQDRDSSSYNEQFF. The CDR3 region has the DNA TGCGCCAGCAGCCAAGATCGGGACTCTAGCTCCTACAATGAGCAGTTCTTC.

The gene calls are TRBV5-1 and TRBJ2-3, with 9 bases matching TRBD2. V lost 0 bases to trimming and J lost 2 bases; unmatched junction nucleotides: 7. Germline V CDR1 and CDR2: SGHRS, YFSETQ. The length of the CDR3 is 17 residues. In DNA form, the CDR3 reads TGCGCCAGCAGCTTGGGGCGGCTAGCGGGGAACACAGATACGCAGTATTTT. It translates to CASSLGRLAGNTDTQYF.

There are a few counts of this clone. The chain recombines TRBV7-9 with TRBJ1-3; no definite D call. Between the trimmed V and J ends, which lost 8 bases and 0 bases, there was a span of 5 bases. Germline CDR1 SEHNR, CDR2 FQNEAQ (reference sequence). CDR3 length: 12 amino acids. The CDR3 loop reads CASRGSGNTIYF. The CDR3 DNA sequence: TGTGCCAGCCGAGGCTCTGGAAACACCATATATTTT.

V is TRBV7-7 and J is TRBJ2-2; TRBD2 agrees at 9 bases. This CDR3 has 14 amino acids. The germline V gene encodes CDR1 SSHAT and CDR2 FNYEAQ (reference sequence). J gave up 7 bases and V 5 bases, and 5 bases lay outside the gene matches. CDR3 region: CASSPSLAGGELFF. The DNA for the CDR3 is TGTGCCAGCAGCCCGTCACTAGCGGGCGGGGAGCTGTTTTTT.

The chain uses TRBV30 and TRBJ2-1; D gene unclear. The CDR3 totals 14 residues. V lost 3 bases and J lost 2, with 11 bases in between. The V gene's germline CDR1 is GTSNPN and CDR2 SVGIG (reference sequence). CDR3 residues: CAWSDGGTYNEQFF. The CDR3 bases are TGTGCCTGGAGCGACGGCGGCACCTACAATGAGCAGTTCTTC.

V usage is TRBV5-4 and J usage is TRBJ1-1; D gene uncertain. Per germline, CDR1 SGHNT and CDR2 YYREEE (reference sequence). Trimming removed 3 bases from V and 1 base from J, with 7 bases in between. The CDR3 sequence is 13 residues long. CDR3 nucleotides: TGTGCCAGCAGCTCAACCGGGAACACTGAAGCTTTCTTT. Encoded protein: CASSSTGNTEAFF.

In DNA form, the CDR3 reads TGTGCCAGCAGTTTATTCGGGACGGTGAACACTGAAGCTTTCTTT. It encodes CASSLFGTVNTEAFF. The rearrangement joins TRBV28 to TRBJ1-1; TRBD1 is a possible D gene (5 bases). The CDR3 extends over 15 amino acids. The V gene lost 1 base and the J gene lost 0 bases, with 9 bases spanning the gap. Germline values: CDR1 MDHEN, CDR2 SYDVKM.

The chain couples TRBV27 to TRBJ1-1; D not resolved. Germline loops: CDR1 MNHEY, CDR2 SMNVEV (reference sequence). The V and J ends lost 6 bases and 1 base respectively, with 9 bases between them. The CDR3 sequence is 13 residues long. This CDR3 is CASSRIGNTEAFF. The CDR3 DNA reads as TGTGCCAGCAGCCGGATAGGGAACACTGAAGCTTTCTTT.

This clone showed up just once. The rearrangement uses TRBV5-1 and TRBJ1-1; a weak D match, TRBD1 (5 bases). The germline V gene encodes CDR1 SGHRS and CDR2 YFSETQ. This CDR3 has 14 residues. V was trimmed by 0 bases and J by 4 bases, leaving 10 bases between them. CDR3 amino acids: CASSLAGPSTEAFF. The CDR3 DNA reads as TGCGCCAGCAGCTTGGCGGGGCCTAGCACTGAAGCTTTCTTT.

This chain joins TRBV11-2 and TRBJ2-5; D remains unclear. Germline assignment: CDR1 SGHAT and CDR2 FQNNGV. The CDR3 loop spans 13 amino acids. V lost 4 bases to trimming and J lost 3 bases, with 9 bases between them. CDR3 DNA: TGTGCCAGCAGCTACGGAGTTGAAGAGACCCAGTACTTC. Its protein product is CASSYGVEETQYF. Full variable domain (missing parts from reference TRBV11-2 and TRBJ2-5): EAGVAQSPRYKIIEKRQSVAFWCNPISGHATLYWYQQILGQGPKLLIQFQNNGVVDDSQLPKDRFSAERLKGVDSTLKIQPAKLEDSAVYLCASSYGVEETQYFGPGTRLLVL.

V gene TRBV19 combines with J gene TRBJ2-1; D not resolved. The length of the CDR3 is 17 residues. V was cut by 9 bases and J by 1 base, with 22 bases left in between. CDR1 and CDR2 (germline): LNHDA, SQIVND (reference sequence). For the CDR3, the DNA is TGTGCCAGCCAAGACCCTTTCGACCCGTTTTCCTACAATGAGCAGTTCTTC. Its translation is CASQDPFDPFSYNEQFF.

The sample holds a few counts of this clone. The V and J genes are TRBV5-1 and TRBJ1-5; D not resolved. This CDR3 is 15 amino acids long. V lost 0 bases, J lost 0 bases, and 7 bases lay in between. Germline CDR1 is SGHRS and CDR2 is YFSETQ. The CDR3 loop is CASSLDIYSNQPQHF. The CDR3 coding sequence is TGCGCCAGCAGCTTGGACATTTATAGCAATCAGCCCCAGCATTTT.

Comments on this clone: The junction departs from the called germline gene at one end, perhaps through a read error. The chain has TRBV27 and TRBJ2-7; 8 bases are a match to TRBD1. Germline-derived CDR1 and CDR2 are MNHEY and SMNVEV (reference sequence). This CDR3 is built from 14 residues. The CDR3 protein is CASTLQGGPYEQYF. In DNA, the CDR3 is TGTGCCAGCACTTTACAGGGGGGCCCCTACGAGCAGTACTTC.

The gene calls are TRBV2 and TRBJ1-6; D is undetermined. Germline V lookup: CDR1 SNHLY, CDR2 FYNNEI. Trimming stripped 2 bases from V and 8 bases from J, with 7 bases between. The CDR3 is 13 residues long. The CDR3 is CASSETPDSPLHF. The CDR3, as DNA: TGTGCCAGCAGTGAAACACCTGATTCACCCCTCCACTTT. The full variable domain, in which reference TRBV2 and TRBJ1-6 provide the parts outside the CDR3, is EPEVTQTPSHQVTQMGQEVILRCVPISNHLYFYWYRQILGQKVEFLVSFYNNEISEKSEIFDDQFSVERPDGSNFTLKIRSTKLEDSAMYFCASSETPDSPLHFGNGTRLTVT.

The CDR3 sequence: CASSRPLSQVQFF. As DNA, the CDR3 is TGCGCCAGCAGCCGCCCGCTATCCCAAGTGCAGTTCTTC. V and J are TRBV5-1 and TRBJ2-1, with D unresolved. The CDR3 is 13 residues long. With 4 bases removed from V and 12 bases from J, the gap between germline ends came to 17 bases. Germline V gene sequence: CDR1 SGHRS, CDR2 YFSETQ.

The genes are TRBV4-1 and TRBJ1-3; D unresolved. V gave up 3 bases and J gave up 4 bases, with 19 bases separating them. Germline CDR1 and CDR2: MGHRA and YSYEKL. The CDR3 is made up of 17 amino acids. The CDR3 DNA is TGCGCCAGCAGCCACACGACGCGCACTATAGTAGGAAACACCATATATTTT. The encoded protein is CASSHTTRTIVGNTIYF.

The rearrangement links TRBV7-9 to TRBJ2-7, with 8 bases matching TRBD2. The CDR3 loop spans 14 amino acids. CDR1 and CDR2 from the germline V gene are SEHNR and FQNEAQ (reference sequence). V lost 1 base, J lost 5 bases, and 4 bases stayed unmatched. CDR3 loop: CASSLGGRKNEQYF. In DNA, the CDR3 is TGTGCCAGCAGCTTAGGCGGGAGGAAAAACGAGCAGTACTTC.

V gene TRBV6-1 combines with J gene TRBJ1-2; possibly TRBD1 for D (5 bases). The CDR3 consists of 14 residues. The V and J ends lost 10 bases and 3 bases respectively, with 18 bases between them. Looked up from germline, CDR1 is MNHNS and CDR2 is SASEGT. CDR3 in amino acids: CATTELGTDYGYTF. Here the CDR3 DNA reads TGTGCCACCACGGAACTCGGGACGGACTATGGCTACACCTTC.

The chain employs TRBV5-1 and TRBJ2-3; the D is unclear. CDR3 length equals 14 residues. Per the germline V gene, CDR1 is SGHRS and CDR2 is YFSETQ. Trimming cost V 6 bases and J 5 bases, with 16 bases left between them. CDR3 sequence reads: CASTKNLGGDTQYF. CDR3 in DNA: TGCGCCAGCACAAAGAACTTGGGTGGAGATACGCAGTATTTT.

V is TRBV30 and J is TRBJ2-7, with 9 bases aligning to TRBD2. Germline-derived CDR1 and CDR2 are GTSNPN and SVGIG (reference sequence). The CDR3 covers 14 residues. V trimming: 2 bases; J trimming: 3 bases; junction bases outside the gene matches: 5. CDR3 sequence: CAWSPLAGFYEQYF. As DNA, the CDR3 is TGTGCCTGGAGTCCGCTAGCGGGGTTCTACGAGCAGTACTTC.

The chain employs TRBV6-6 and TRBJ1-1; D is perhaps TRBD1 (6 bases). The germline V gene has CDR1 MNHNY and CDR2 SVGAGI (reference sequence). The V and J ends lost 6 bases and 3 bases respectively, with 8 bases between them. CDR3 size: 12 residues. CDR3 sequence: CASRDSYTEAFF. CDR3 coding DNA: TGTGCCAGCAGGGACAGCTACACTGAAGCTTTCTTT.

The chain has TRBV19 and TRBJ2-7; perhaps TRBD1 as D (5 bases). Trimming took 6 bases from V and 0 from J, leaving 12 bases between them. The germline gives CDR1 LNHDA, CDR2 SQIVND (reference sequence). The CDR3 contains 14 residues. CDR3 sequence (DNA): TGTGCCAGTAGGGATCGACAGACCTCCTACGAGCAGTACTTC. Residues: CASRDRQTSYEQYF.

This sequence joins TRBV20-1 and TRBJ2-5; the D gene is possibly TRBD1 (6 bases). The V end was cut by 5 bases, the J end by 4 bases, with 8 bases between. The length of the CDR3 is 11 residues. Per the germline V gene, CDR1 is DFQATT and CDR2 is SNEGSKA (reference sequence). The CDR3 DNA reads as TGCAGTGCTCAGGGGCTAGAGACCCAGTACTTC. Translation: CSAQGLETQYF.

The V gene is TRBV2, the J gene TRBJ1-3; unclear D gene. V lost 7 bases to trimming and J lost 1 base, with 5 bases between them. Germline values: CDR1 SNHLY, CDR2 FYNNEI. This CDR3 has 12 residues. In DNA, the CDR3 is TGTGCCAGCAAAATTTCTGGAAACACCATATATTTT. Translated: CASKISGNTIYF. The full variable domain, its missing parts supplied by reference TRBV2 and TRBJ1-3, is EPEVTQTPSHQVTQMGQEVILRCVPISNHLYFYWYRQILGQKVEFLVSFYNNEISEKSEIFDDQFSVERPDGSNFTLKIRSTKLEDSAMYFCASKISGNTIYFGEGSWLTVV.

V is TRBV28 and J is TRBJ1-2, with D tentatively TRBD1 (6 bases). Germline CDR1 reads MDHEN; CDR2 reads SYDVKM. This CDR3 has 14 residues. V was shortened by 8 bases and J by 4 bases, with 17 bases between the two germline ends. The CDR3 bases are TGTGCCAGCCGATGGGGGGGCATGGGCTATGGCTACACCTTC. Translated, it gives CASRWGGMGYGYTF.

The chain is built from TRBV28 and TRBJ2-7; TRBD1 is a possible D gene (6 bases). The V end was cut by 6 bases, the J end by 6 bases, with 18 bases between. This CDR3 contains 14 residues. Germline assignment: CDR1 MDHEN and CDR2 SYDVKM. The DNA for the CDR3 is TGTGCCAGCAGGGTTTTGACAGGTCGGAGCGAGCAGTACTTC. The encoded protein is CASRVLTGRSEQYF.

The CDR3 region has the DNA TGTGCCAGCAGCTTGAGGTCAGGGTCTGGCGGAAGCACAGATACGCAGTATTTT. Protein sequence: CASSLRSGSGGSTDTQYF. The V call is TRBV5-4, the J call TRBJ2-3; D possibly corresponds to TRBD1 (5 bases). CDR1 and CDR2 from the germline V gene are SGHNT and YYREEE (reference sequence). The CDR3 is made up of 18 amino acids. V was shortened by 1 base and J by 0 bases, with 18 bases between the two germline ends.